This entry describes one TCR beta chain. Its antigen remains undetermined. Base qualities are missing; no much larger clone stands one base away. Participants in the prospective study were aged about 18 to 89 years, lived in more than 20 United States geographic areas, and enrolled through a virtual design. In the prospective study, participants were assigned to cohorts based on the clinical history participants reported in a screening survey and a study questionnaire. For ImmuneRACE Cohort 3, a participant was defined as recovered based on two consecutive negative NP/OP PCR tests, clearance by a healthcare professional, or resolution of symptoms. Each participant in the prospective study had whole blood, serum and a nasopharyngeal or oropharyngeal swab collected by mobile phlebotomists. Over an approximately two-month period, participants in the prospective study had the option of providing additional blood draws and questionnaires. Blood samples from the prospective study were shipped frozen or at room temperature prior to DNA extraction.

Taken from the germline V gene, the CDR1 and CDR2 loops are MRHNA and SNTAGT. The CDR3 starts with the cysteine, ends with the phenylalanine, and has 20 residues. The DNA shown is the 60-base CDR3, in frame from base 1. V is trimmed back by 5 bases and J by 0 bases, and the junction contains 11 bases that no gene match accounts for. This sample is drawn from a study of blood T cell repertoires in COVID-19 (TCRdb year 2020). Broadly, across the study: Samples from collaborators originated in the United States, Italy and Spain and spanned both the acute and convalescent phases of COVID-19. The material from the prospective study consisted of cDNA or gDNA derived from T cells, B-cell-depleted T cells, or PBMCs. The dataset comprised deeply sampled blood TCRbeta repertoires from subjects exposed to, actively infected with, or recovered from COVID-19. The repertoires were released in a freely available public database intended as a resource for research on the immune response to SARS-CoV-2. The samples were drawn from the first 160 participants of the ongoing ImmuneRACE study and from under 1,500 subjects provided by 6 global collaborators. The sample metadata nearly always contained a de-identified subject ID, COVID-19 status, age in years and sex. Where available, HLA class I and class II types were obtained from metadata supplied by the sample provider rather than from assay-based typing.

Results and caveats for the whole study, not just this receptor: How much clinical and demographic metadata was included differed by source and by participant, and the metadata was provided uncurated.

TCRbeta CDR3 regions were amplified from genomic DNA by means of the immunoSEQ Assay, a bias-controlled multiplex PCR. In the source study's methods: The number of nucleated cells in each sample was estimated from the amplification of reference gene primers within the assay. To quantify the absolute abundance of each unique TCRbeta CDR3 rearrangement, sequence reads were collapsed and filtered. Productive Simpson clonality was computed per sample as the square root of Simpson's diversity index over productive rearrangements. TCRdb retrieved this table from immuneACCESS and kept in-frame rearrangements only. Not all clones are present; in checked studies, unresolved V genes account for under half, and no reason is known for the remainder. V and J calls and clone size are copied from that table; D and trimming were computed from the DNA. Counted in this sample were about 250,000 clones; over 75% of them appeared once. Of the sample, roughly 16% falls within the top ten clones.

The V and J genes are TRBV6-4 and TRBJ2-3; a stretch of 16 junction bases matches TRBD2. This receptor was obtained from a man younger than 35 who had recovered from COVID-19. The sequenced sample consisted of PBMCs or T cells enriched from blood (not recorded which). CDR3 sequence: CASSREPGLAGGRSTDTQYF. The DNA sequence is given as TGTGCCAGCAGTCGCGAACCGGGACTAGCGGGAGGGCGGAGCACAGATACGCAGTATTTT.